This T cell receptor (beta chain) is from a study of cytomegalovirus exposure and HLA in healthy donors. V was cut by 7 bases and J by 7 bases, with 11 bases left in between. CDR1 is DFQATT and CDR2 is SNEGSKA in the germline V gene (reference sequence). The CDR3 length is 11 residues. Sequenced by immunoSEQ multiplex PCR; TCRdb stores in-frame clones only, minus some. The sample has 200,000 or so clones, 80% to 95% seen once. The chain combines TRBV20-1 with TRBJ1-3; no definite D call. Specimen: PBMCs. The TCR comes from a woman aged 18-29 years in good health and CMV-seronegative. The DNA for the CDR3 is TGCAGTGGTCGAGGTGGGAACACCATATATTTT. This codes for CSGRGGNTIYF.